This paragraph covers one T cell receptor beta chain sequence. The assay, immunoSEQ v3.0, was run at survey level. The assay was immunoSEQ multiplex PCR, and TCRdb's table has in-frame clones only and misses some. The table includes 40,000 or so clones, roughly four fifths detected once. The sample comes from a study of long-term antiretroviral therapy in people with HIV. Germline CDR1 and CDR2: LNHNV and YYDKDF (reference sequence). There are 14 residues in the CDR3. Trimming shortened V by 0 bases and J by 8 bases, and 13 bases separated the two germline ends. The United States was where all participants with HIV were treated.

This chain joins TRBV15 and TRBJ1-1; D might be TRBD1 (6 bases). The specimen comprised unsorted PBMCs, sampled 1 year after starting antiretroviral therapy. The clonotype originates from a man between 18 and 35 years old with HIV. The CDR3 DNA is TGTGCCACCAGCAGAGATCTCAGGGGCACAGAAGCTTTCTTT. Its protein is CATSRDLRGTEAFF.